The 16 T cell receptor beta chains below all came from one sample that was sequenced in a study of beta chain features in type 1 diabetes. General study findings and limits: Shortening of TCRB CDR3s, moderate but significant, appeared in all four CD4+ subsets of Type 1 diabetes patients.

Sequencing targeted expressed TCRB transcripts, as all isolated RNA had been reverse transcribed. The data were produced by immunoSEQ multiplex PCR, yet TCRdb's version contains in-frame clones alone and is incomplete. The sample has about 170,000 clones, less than 10% seen once. For these receptors, no antigen is known. Sequencing was performed on central memory CD4+ T cells from blood. The receptors stem from a man between 18 and 35 years old with type 1 diabetes.

This clone was seen at least ten times. In DNA, the CDR3 is TGCGCCAGCAGTGACCAGGGGTGTCTCTACGAGCAGTACTTC. Its translation is CASSDQGCLYEQYF. V is TRBV23-1 and J is TRBJ2-7, with D perhaps matching TRBD1 (6 bases). TRBV23-1 is designated an ORF whose function remains uncertain. This CDR3 spans 14 amino acids. The germline V and J ends were trimmed by 5 bases and 3 bases, with 14 bases remaining between them.

The chain recombines TRBV5-4 with TRBJ1-1; tentative D call: TRBD1 (6 bases). Germline CDR1 is SGHNT and CDR2 is YYREEE (reference sequence). The germline V and J ends were trimmed by 4 bases and 7 bases, with 11 bases remaining between them. This CDR3 has 12 residues. The CDR3: CASSRTDHEAFF. CDR3 in DNA: TGTGCCAGCAGCCGGACAGACCATGAAGCTTTCTTT.

V gene TRBV4-3 combines with J gene TRBJ1-1; 8 bases agree with TRBD1. This CDR3 is built from 13 residues. CDR1 and CDR2 (germline): LGHNA, YSLEER. Trimming removed 3 bases from V and 6 bases from J; junction bases left unmatched: 3. The CDR3 reads CASSQDRAAEAFF. The CDR3 nucleotides are TGCGCCAGCAGCCAGGACAGGGCCGCTGAAGCTTTCTTT.

This clone was observed a handful of times. The genes are TRBV4-1 and TRBJ1-5; TRBD1 might be the D (5 bases). This CDR3 is 17 amino acids long. Trimming cost V 4 bases and J 2 bases, with 18 bases left between them. CDR1 and CDR2 (germline): MGHRA, YSYEKL. CDR3 in DNA: TGCGCCAGCAGCCCACCCCATGCGGGGGTTGGCAATCAGCCCCAGCATTTT. Its protein is CASSPPHAGVGNQPQHF.

The chain is built from TRBV9 and TRBJ2-5, with D possibly TRBD1 on 5 matching bases. Trimming removed 2 bases from V and 1 base from J, with 9 bases in between. The CDR3 consists of 14 residues. Germline CDR1 reads SGDLS; CDR2 reads YYNGEE. DNA of the CDR3: TGTGCCAGCAGCGTCCAGGGCGCCCAAGAGACCCAGTACTTC. It codes for CASSVQGAQETQYF.

This clone was counted only a few times. The V and J genes are TRBV11-2 and TRBJ2-1; the match to TRBD2 covers 12 bases. Germline lookup yields CDR1 SGHAT and CDR2 FQNNGV. Trimming cost V 2 bases and J 2 bases; bases outside gene matches: 4. The CDR3 has 17 residues. CDR3 nucleotide sequence: TGTGCCAGCAGCTTAATCGCTAGCGGGGGGGCCTACAATGAGCAGTTCTTC. Translating it yields CASSLIASGGAYNEQFF.

This clone was recorded a few times. The chain combines TRBV30 with TRBJ1-1; 8 bases map to TRBD1. The CDR3 has 12 amino acids. The V gene's germline CDR1 is GTSNPN and CDR2 SVGIG (reference sequence). The trim removed 5 bases at V and 10 bases at J, leaving 9 bases unmatched. The CDR3 here is CAWEGQGGGAFF. The DNA of the CDR3 is TGTGCCTGGGAAGGACAGGGAGGAGGAGCTTTCTTT. The whole variable domain, filled in from reference TRBV30 and TRBJ1-1, reads SQTIHQWPATLVQPVGSPLSLECTVEGTSNPNLYWYRQAAGRGLQLLFYSVGIGQISSEVPQNLSASRPQDRQFILSSKKLLLSDSGFYLCAWEGQGGGAFFGQGTRLTVV.

This clone was detected a few times. The chain has TRBV9 and TRBJ1-2; 8 bases line up with TRBD1. Germline trimming cut 3 bases from V and 8 bases from J; bases unmatched to any gene: 9. The CDR3 covers 14 residues. Germline lookup yields CDR1 SGDLS and CDR2 YYNGEE. The CDR3 loop reads CASSGHTGGGGYTF. The CDR3 DNA follows: TGTGCCAGCAGCGGACACACAGGGGGAGGAGGCTACACCTTC. The full variable domain, in which reference TRBV9 and TRBJ1-2 provide the parts outside the CDR3, is DSGVTQTPKHLITATGQRVTLRCSPRSGDLSVYWYQQSLDQGLQFLIQYYNGEERAKGNILERFSAQQFPDLHSELNLSSLELGDSALYFCASSGHTGGGGYTFGSGTRLTVV.

The genes are TRBV30 and TRBJ2-3; 13 bases align to TRBD2. The length of the CDR3 is 18 residues. Germline CDR1 GTSNPN, CDR2 SVGIG (reference sequence). The trim removed 1 base at V and 4 bases at J, leaving 11 bases unmatched. The CDR3 sequence: CAWSDRLAGGVRADTQYF. DNA of the CDR3: TGTGCCTGGAGTGATCGACTAGCGGGGGGTGTTAGAGCAGATACGCAGTATTTT.

This chain connects TRBV15 to TRBJ2-5, with TRBD2 matching over 13 bases. J was trimmed by 3 bases and V by 2 bases; bases with no gene match: 3. Per germline, CDR1 LNHNV and CDR2 YYDKDF (reference sequence). The CDR3 is made up of 16 amino acids. DNA of the CDR3: TGTGCCACCAGCAGACGACTAGCGGGAGGTAAAGAGACCCAGTACTTC. The encoded protein is CATSRRLAGGKETQYF.

The chain carries TRBV7-8 and TRBJ1-5, with D unresolved. The CDR3 totals 13 residues. Germline CDR1 reads SGHVS; CDR2 reads FQNEAQ. V dropped 3 bases and J dropped 4 bases, with 7 bases sitting between them. This chain's CDR3 is CASSFYENQPQHF. Here the CDR3 DNA reads TGTGCCAGCAGCTTTTACGAGAATCAGCCCCAGCATTTT.

As concerns this clone: The sample carries other DNA sequences with the same CDR3. This sequence joins TRBV7-2 and TRBJ2-5; D is possibly TRBD1 (5 bases). This CDR3 is 13 amino acids long. Trimming shortened V by 5 bases and J by 4 bases, and 11 bases separated the two germline ends. The germline CDR1 and CDR2 sequences are SGHTA and FQGNSA. CDR3 in amino acids: CASSPRVGETQYF. CDR3 DNA sequence: TGTGCCAGCAGCCCCAGGGTTGGAGAGACCCAGTACTTC.

The CDR3 loop is CASSISFTGYGYTF. CDR3 coding DNA: TGTGCCAGTAGTATCTCTTTCACAGGCTATGGCTACACCTTC. The chain employs TRBV19 and TRBJ1-2; the D gene is possibly TRBD1 (5 bases). CDR3 size: 14 residues. CDR1 LNHDA and CDR2 SQIVND come from the germline V gene (reference sequence). Trimming took 3 bases from V and 4 from J, leaving 12 bases between them.

This clone appeared a few times. The V call is TRBV7-9, the J call TRBJ2-1; D not certain. This CDR3 is built from 15 residues. From germline, CDR1 is SEHNR and CDR2 FQNEAQ (reference sequence). The V end lost 6 bases, the J end lost 0 bases, and 12 bases lay between the germline ends. CDR3 nucleotide sequence: TGTGCCAGCAGTCAGCGCGCGAGCTCCTACAATGAGCAGTTCTTC. It translates to CASSQRASSYNEQFF.

This clone was recorded a few times. The chain couples TRBV27 to TRBJ1-1; 9 bases are shared with TRBD1. Germline CDR1 is MNHEY and CDR2 is SMNVEV (reference sequence). Trimming at V came to 5 bases and at J to 0 bases, leaving 4 bases not matched to a gene. CDR3 length: 15 residues. This chain's CDR3 is CASSPQGAVNTEAFF. The DNA of the CDR3 is TGTGCCAGCAGTCCACAGGGGGCCGTGAACACTGAAGCTTTCTTT.

The V and J genes are TRBV18 and TRBJ2-4; the match to TRBD2 covers 7 bases. This CDR3 comprises 14 residues. In germline, CDR1 is KGHSH, CDR2 LQKENI. V shed 6 bases and J 5 bases; nucleotides not matched to a gene: 7. CDR3 sequence: CASSGQGGENIQYF. The DNA for the CDR3 is TGTGCCAGCTCTGGTCAGGGAGGGGAAAACATTCAGTACTTC.